The rows below give T cell receptor beta chains drawn from one sample of a study of blood T cells in healthy people across ages. TCRdb re-analysed the 5' RACE reads in MiXCR, keeping a single row per CDR3 protein. The repertoire has more than 650,000 distinct CDR3 sequences, 53% of them found once; the top ten carry around 40%. The sequenced material came from blood. These receptors were obtained from an elderly man in good health. Both conserved end residues are part of each CDR3. The order of the fields is clone size, V gene, D gene, J gene, CDR3 protein, CDR3 DNA. A D gene is named only where the DNA matches it firmly. Clone size is shown for a subset of rows, as once, few, many or a class of expanded clone.

clone size: .
V gene: TRBV5-1
D gene: TRBD1
J gene: TRBJ1-6
CDR3 protein: CASSLRQGNSPLHF
CDR3 DNA: TGCGCCAGCAGCTTGAGACAGGGGAATTCACCCCTCCACTTT

clone size: .
V gene: TRBV24-1
D gene: .
J gene: TRBJ2-7
CDR3 protein: CATARGGRSSYEQYF
CDR3 DNA: TGTGCCACGGCCCGTGGGGGACGGAGCTCCTACGAGCAGTACTTC

clone size: few
V gene: TRBV29-1
D gene: .
J gene: TRBJ2-7
CDR3 protein: CSVDTGPEQYF
CDR3 DNA: TGCAGCGTCGATACAGGGCCCGAGCAGTACTTC

clone size: .
V gene: TRBV20-1
D gene: .
J gene: TRBJ2-5
CDR3 protein: CSARPSRGARQETQYF
CDR3 DNA: TGCAGTGCTAGACCAAGCCGGGGGGCACGGCAAGAGACCCAGTACTTC

clone size: .
V gene: TRBV27
D gene: .
J gene: TRBJ2-7
CDR3 protein: CASSVDRGHEQYF
CDR3 DNA: TGTGCCAGCAGTGTGGACCGGGGCCACGAGCAGTACTTC

clone size: .
V gene: TRBV4-3
D gene: .
J gene: TRBJ2-2
CDR3 protein: CASSHGRGQDTGELFF
CDR3 DNA: TGCGCCAGCAGCCATGGGAGGGGGCAGGACACCGGGGAGCTGTTTTTT

clone size: few
V gene: TRBV29-1
D gene: TRBD2
J gene: TRBJ2-7
CDR3 protein: CSVELAGDSYEQYF
CDR3 DNA: TGCAGCGTTGAACTAGCGGGTGACTCCTACGAGCAGTACTTC

clone size: many
V gene: TRBV29-1
D gene: TRBD2
J gene: TRBJ2-1
CDR3 protein: CSVARTSGRSEQFF
CDR3 DNA: TGCAGCGTTGCCAGGACTAGCGGTAGAAGTGAGCAGTTCTTC

clone size: .
V gene: TRBV7-9
D gene: TRBD1
J gene: TRBJ2-1
CDR3 protein: CASSPPGQPDEQFF
CDR3 DNA: TGTGCCAGCAGCCCCCCGGGACAGCCCGATGAGCAGTTCTTC

clone size: many
V gene: TRBV29-1
D gene: .
J gene: TRBJ1-1
CDR3 protein: CSATRGTEAFF
CDR3 DNA: TGCAGCGCGACGAGGGGTACTGAAGCTTTCTTT

clone size: few
V gene: TRBV4-1
D gene: .
J gene: TRBJ2-1
CDR3 protein: CASSLAWLVSYNEQFF
CDR3 DNA: TGCGCCAGCAGCCTGGCATGGCTCGTTTCCTACAATGAGCAGTTCTTC

clone size: .
V gene: TRBV9
D gene: TRBD2
J gene: TRBJ2-3
CDR3 protein: CASSGKGTSGRDTQYF
CDR3 DNA: TGTGCCAGCAGCGGTAAAGGGACTAGCGGGAGAGATACGCAGTATTTT

clone size: .
V gene: TRBV28
D gene: TRBD1
J gene: TRBJ2-3
CDR3 protein: CASRKSGGVHRYAYF
CDR3 DNA: TGTGCCAGCCGAAAATCAGGGGGCGTCCACAGATACGCGTATTTT

clone size: .
V gene: TRBV30
D gene: TRBD1
J gene: TRBJ2-7
CDR3 protein: CAWSVTGYEQYF
CDR3 DNA: TGTGCCTGGAGTGTGACAGGGTACGAGCAGTACTTC

clone size: few
V gene: TRBV6-6
D gene: .
J gene: TRBJ2-5
CDR3 protein: CASYARVGETQYF
CDR3 DNA: TGTGCCTCCTACGCCAGGGTCGGGGAGACCCAGTACTTC

clone size: .
V gene: TRBV27
D gene: .
J gene: TRBJ2-5
CDR3 protein: CASRRLGIPTQETQYF
CDR3 DNA: TGTGCCAGCAGGCGACTCGGGATTCCCACTCAAGAGACCCAGTACTTC

clone size: .
V gene: TRBV5-1
D gene: .
J gene: TRBJ2-7
CDR3 protein: CASGPAPSSSYEQYF
CDR3 DNA: TGCGCCAGCGGCCCAGCCCCCAGTAGTTCCTACGAGCAGTACTTC

clone size: .
V gene: TRBV7-8
D gene: TRBD2
J gene: TRBJ2-1
CDR3 protein: CASRSLGLARPEHNEQFF
CDR3 DNA: TGTGCCAGCAGATCCTTGGGACTAGCGAGACCGGAGCACAATGAGCAGTTCTTC

clone size: few
V gene: TRBV5-1
D gene: .
J gene: TRBJ1-1
CDR3 protein: CASSFADMNTEAFF
CDR3 DNA: TGCGCCAGCAGCTTCGCGGATATGAACACTGAAGCTTTCTTT

clone size: .
V gene: TRBV9
D gene: .
J gene: TRBJ2-1
CDR3 protein: CASSVASRGLARDEQFF
CDR3 DNA: TGTGCCAGCAGCGTAGCCTCCCGGGGGCTAGCGCGCGATGAGCAGTTCTTC

clone size: .
V gene: TRBV6-1
D gene: .
J gene: TRBJ1-6
CDR3 protein: CASSEISGTPGGSYNSPLHF
CDR3 DNA: TGTGCCAGCAGTGAAATTTCCGGGACCCCAGGAGGGTCCTATAATTCACCCCTCCACTTT

clone size: .
V gene: TRBV27
D gene: .
J gene: TRBJ2-1
CDR3 protein: CASRAGTAAQETQFF
CDR3 DNA: TGTGCCAGCAGGGCCGGGACCGCGGCACAAGAGACCCAGTTCTTC

clone size: few
V gene: TRBV27
D gene: .
J gene: TRBJ2-7
CDR3 protein: CASSLPLHASSYEQYF
CDR3 DNA: TGTGCCAGCAGTCTCCCCCTTCACGCCAGCTCCTACGAGCAGTACTTC

clone size: .
V gene: TRBV20-1
D gene: TRBD1
J gene: TRBJ2-7
CDR3 protein: CSAIKTGESYEQYF
CDR3 DNA: TGCAGTGCTATAAAGACAGGGGAATCCTACGAGCAGTACTTC

clone size: .
V gene: TRBV12-3/TRBV12-4
D gene: TRBD2
J gene: TRBJ2-1
CDR3 protein: CASSYPSGRANEQFF
CDR3 DNA: TGTGCCAGCAGTTACCCCAGCGGGAGGGCCAATGAGCAGTTCTTC

clone size: .
V gene: TRBV27
D gene: TRBD1
J gene: TRBJ2-7
CDR3 protein: CASTEPRGPYEQYF
CDR3 DNA: TGTGCCAGCACCGAGCCCAGGGGGCCCTACGAGCAGTACTTC

clone size: few
V gene: TRBV2
D gene: .
J gene: TRBJ1-6
CDR3 protein: CASRTGGSYSPLHF
CDR3 DNA: TGTGCCAGCAGGACGGGGGGTTCCTATTCACCCCTCCACTTT

clone size: .
V gene: TRBV12-3/TRBV12-4
D gene: TRBD2
J gene: TRBJ2-3
CDR3 protein: CASSFLLAGDRTDTQYF
CDR3 DNA: TGTGCCAGCAGTTTCCTATTAGCGGGGGATAGAACAGATACGCAGTATTTT

clone size: .
V gene: TRBV12-3/TRBV12-4
D gene: TRBD2
J gene: TRBJ2-1
CDR3 protein: CASSSYARGLAGGGNEQFF
CDR3 DNA: TGTGCCAGCAGTTCCTACGCCCGGGGACTAGCGGGAGGAGGCAATGAGCAGTTCTTC

clone size: .
V gene: TRBV3-1
D gene: .
J gene: TRBJ2-5
CDR3 protein: CASSRSPGTQETQYF
CDR3 DNA: TGTGCCAGCAGCCGATCACCCGGGACTCAAGAGACCCAGTACTTC

clone size: .
V gene: TRBV29-1
D gene: .
J gene: TRBJ2-1
CDR3 protein: CSVTTNSYNEQFF
CDR3 DNA: TGCAGCGTGACCACTAACTCCTACAATGAGCAGTTCTTC

clone size: many
V gene: TRBV7-2
D gene: .
J gene: TRBJ2-7
CDR3 protein: CASSLSYNEQYF
CDR3 DNA: TGTGCCAGCAGCTTATCTTACAACGAGCAGTACTTC

clone size: .
V gene: TRBV20-1
D gene: .
J gene: TRBJ1-5
CDR3 protein: CSASLAGQPQHF
CDR3 DNA: TGCAGTGCTAGTCTCGCGGGACAGCCCCAGCATTTT

clone size: .
V gene: TRBV4-1
D gene: .
J gene: TRBJ2-1
CDR3 protein: CASSRVGPADEQFF
CDR3 DNA: TGCGCCAGCAGCCGCGTCGGTCCGGCGGATGAGCAGTTCTTC

clone size: .
V gene: TRBV30
D gene: .
J gene: TRBJ2-4
CDR3 protein: CAWRLSGGRAKNIQYF
CDR3 DNA: TGTGCCTGGAGATTGTCGGGGGGCAGAGCCAAAAACATTCAGTACTTC

clone size: .
V gene: TRBV7-8
D gene: TRBD2
J gene: TRBJ2-1
CDR3 protein: CASSLAQLAGAAGYNEQFF
CDR3 DNA: TGTGCCAGCAGCTTAGCGCAACTAGCGGGAGCAGCGGGTTACAATGAGCAGTTCTTC

clone size: once
V gene: TRBV5-1
D gene: TRBD2
J gene: TRBJ2-1
CDR3 protein: CASSLGTSGRPREQFF
CDR3 DNA: TGCGCCAGCAGCTTGGGGACTAGCGGGAGGCCGAGGGAGCAGTTCTTC

clone size: .
V gene: TRBV7-3
D gene: TRBD2
J gene: TRBJ2-3
CDR3 protein: CTSSLTGRGTDTQYF
CDR3 DNA: TGTACCAGCAGCTTAACCGGGAGGGGGACAGATACGCAGTATTTT

clone size: .
V gene: TRBV28
D gene: TRBD2
J gene: TRBJ2-7
CDR3 protein: CASSLLAGSYYEQYF
CDR3 DNA: TGTGCCAGCAGTTTGTTAGCGGGGTCTTACTACGAGCAGTACTTC

clone size: few
V gene: TRBV12-3/TRBV12-4
D gene: TRBD1
J gene: TRBJ2-7
CDR3 protein: CASRRTGTGSYEQYF
CDR3 DNA: TGTGCCAGCAGACGAACCGGGACAGGGTCCTACGAGCAGTACTTC

clone size: few
V gene: TRBV27
D gene: .
J gene: TRBJ2-7
CDR3 protein: CASGRGGSYEQYF
CDR3 DNA: TGTGCCAGCGGGCGGGGCGGTTCCTACGAGCAGTACTTC

clone size: few
V gene: TRBV9
D gene: TRBD1
J gene: TRBJ2-1
CDR3 protein: CASSVADRGNEQFF
CDR3 DNA: TGTGCCAGCAGCGTAGCCGACAGGGGCAATGAGCAGTTCTTC

clone size: few
V gene: TRBV5-6
D gene: .
J gene: TRBJ2-3
CDR3 protein: CASSLFIVQGKDTQYF
CDR3 DNA: TGTGCCAGCAGCTTGTTCATTGTTCAGGGGAAAGATACGCAGTATTTT

clone size: .
V gene: TRBV11-2
D gene: TRBD2
J gene: TRBJ2-1
CDR3 protein: CASSLPASGLKYNEQFF
CDR3 DNA: TGTGCCAGCAGCTTACCGGCTAGCGGGCTGAAGTACAATGAGCAGTTCTTC

clone size: .
V gene: TRBV29-1
D gene: .
J gene: TRBJ2-5
CDR3 protein: CSAALSVETQYF
CDR3 DNA: TGCAGCGCTGCACTATCGGTAGAGACCCAGTACTTC

clone size: .
V gene: TRBV20-1
D gene: TRBD1
J gene: TRBJ2-5
CDR3 protein: CSASSGGEETQYF
CDR3 DNA: TGCAGTGCTAGTTCAGGGGGCGAAGAGACCCAGTACTTC

clone size: .
V gene: TRBV5-1
D gene: TRBD1
J gene: TRBJ2-1
CDR3 protein: CASSLGWGQGSNEQFF
CDR3 DNA: TGCGCCAGCAGCTTGGGGTGGGGACAGGGTTCCAATGAGCAGTTCTTC

clone size: .
V gene: TRBV7-9
D gene: .
J gene: TRBJ2-3
CDR3 protein: CAPGPRIADRYAYF
CDR3 DNA: TGTGCCCCCGGCCCGAGAATAGCGGACAGATACGCGTATTTT

clone size: .
V gene: TRBV27
D gene: TRBD2
J gene: TRBJ2-3
CDR3 protein: CASSRPTSGRGLDTQYF
CDR3 DNA: TGTGCCAGCAGTCGCCCGACTAGCGGGAGGGGTTTGGATACGCAGTATTTT

clone size: .
V gene: TRBV5-1
D gene: TRBD2
J gene: TRBJ2-7
CDR3 protein: CASSLGLAGGPGYEQYF
CDR3 DNA: TGCGCCAGCAGCCTGGGACTAGCGGGAGGGCCCGGCTACGAGCAGTACTTC

clone size: .
V gene: TRBV2
D gene: .
J gene: TRBJ2-1
CDR3 protein: CASSPYQEQFF
CDR3 DNA: TGTGCCAGCAGCCCCTACCAAGAGCAGTTCTTC

clone size: few
V gene: TRBV29-1
D gene: TRBD1
J gene: TRBJ1-5
CDR3 protein: CSVADRGNQPQHF
CDR3 DNA: TGCAGCGTGGCTGACAGGGGCAATCAGCCCCAGCATTTT

clone size: few
V gene: TRBV20-1
D gene: .
J gene: TRBJ2-3
CDR3 protein: CSARWADTQYF
CDR3 DNA: TGCAGTGCACGGTGGGCAGATACGCAGTATTTT

clone size: .
V gene: TRBV29-1
D gene: TRBD1
J gene: TRBJ2-7
CDR3 protein: CSIGTGTYEQYF
CDR3 DNA: TGCAGCATCGGGACAGGGACCTACGAGCAGTACTTC

clone size: .
V gene: TRBV12-3/TRBV12-4
D gene: .
J gene: TRBJ1-2
CDR3 protein: CTSKTTANYGYTF
CDR3 DNA: TGTACCAGCAAAACGACGGCAAACTATGGCTACACCTTC